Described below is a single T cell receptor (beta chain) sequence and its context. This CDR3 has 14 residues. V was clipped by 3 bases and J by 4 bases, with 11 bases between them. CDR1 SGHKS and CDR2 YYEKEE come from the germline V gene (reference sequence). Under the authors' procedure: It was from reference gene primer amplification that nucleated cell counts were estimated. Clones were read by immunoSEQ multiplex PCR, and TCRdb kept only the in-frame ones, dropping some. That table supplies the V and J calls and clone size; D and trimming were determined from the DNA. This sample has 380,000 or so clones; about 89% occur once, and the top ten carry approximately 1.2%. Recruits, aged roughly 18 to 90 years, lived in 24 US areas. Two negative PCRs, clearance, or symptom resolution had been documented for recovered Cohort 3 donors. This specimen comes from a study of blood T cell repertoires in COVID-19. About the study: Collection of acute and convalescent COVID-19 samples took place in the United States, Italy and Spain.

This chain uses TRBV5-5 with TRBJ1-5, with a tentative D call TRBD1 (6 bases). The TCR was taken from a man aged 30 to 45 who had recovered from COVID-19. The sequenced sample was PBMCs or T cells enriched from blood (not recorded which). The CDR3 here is CASSSGQQNQPQHF. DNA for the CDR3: TGTGCCAGCAGCTCAGGACAGCAGAATCAGCCCCAGCATTTT.